The 28 T cell receptor beta chains listed next were all sequenced from one sample in a study of T cells in Graves' hyperthyroidism and ophthalmopathy. Authors of the study amplified TCR beta CDR3 regions from RNA transcripts. Using the HTBI primer set, a first-round RT-PCR was run on the TCR CDR3. TCRdb reprocessed the multiplex PCR reads with MiXCR, giving one entry per CDR3 protein. The sample carries over 700,000 distinct CDR3 sequences, around 19% recorded once. Specimen: blood. These receptors all stem from a woman aged 45-65 years with Graves' hyperthyroidism that later progressed to Graves' ophthalmopathy.

The rearrangement joins TRBV12-3 or TRBV12-4 to TRBJ1-5; the match to TRBD1 covers 8 bases. There are 12 residues in the CDR3. V shed 8 bases, J shed 7 bases, and the junction held 4 bases outside the gene matches. CDR3 region: CASCRGLQPQHF. The DNA for the CDR3 is TGTGCCAGCTGCAGGGGGCTGCAGCCCCAGCATTTT.

This clonotype has more than one count but fewer than ten. The V gene is TRBV6-2 or TRBV6-3, the J gene TRBJ1-1; D might be TRBD1 (6 bases). The CDR3 is made up of 12 amino acids. CDR1 and CDR2 from the germline V gene are MNHEY and SVGEGT. V was cut by 6 bases and J by 5 bases, with 10 bases left in between. The CDR3 region has the DNA TGTGCCAGCAGGGCAACAGGGACTGAAGCTTTCTTT. Its protein product is CASRATGTEAFF.

The J gene is TRBJ2-3, the V gene TRBV7-6, with D perhaps matching TRBD2 (6 bases). CDR3 size: 15 residues. Trimming took off 7 bases at V and 1 base at J, with 15 bases between the two ends. Germline lookup yields CDR1 SGHVS and CDR2 FNYEAQ. CDR3 loop: CASNPPASGTDTQYF. The CDR3 bases are TGTGCCAGCAACCCACCGGCTAGCGGCACAGATACGCAGTATTTT.

This clonotype was recorded at least ten times. This chain connects TRBV7-9 to TRBJ2-2; D is unclear. Germline assignment: CDR1 SEHNR and CDR2 FQNEAQ (reference sequence). The CDR3 extends over 13 amino acids. V was clipped by 8 bases and J by 1 base, with 8 bases between them. The CDR3 protein is CASRTENTGELFF. The CDR3 DNA is TGTGCCAGCCGCACCGAGAACACCGGGGAGCTGTTTTTT.

This clonotype appeared many times. The V gene is TRBV6-5, the J gene TRBJ1-2; D gene unclear. Germline V gene data show CDR1 as MNHEY and CDR2 as SVGAGI. CDR3 length: 15 amino acids. The ends were cut back, 2 bases at V and 1 base at J, with 11 bases in the middle. The CDR3 here is CASSYREGDNYGYTF. DNA for the CDR3: TGTGCCAGCAGTTACAGGGAGGGAGATAACTATGGCTACACCTTC.

This clonotype was counted between two and nine times. This rearrangement joins TRBV11-2 to TRBJ1-1; D is unresolved. The CDR3 extends over 11 amino acids. V lost 7 bases, J lost 7 bases, and 10 bases lay in between. Germline CDR1 and CDR2: SGHAT and FQNNGV. CDR3 coding DNA: TGTGCCAGCAACTTCCGGAGTGAAGCTTTCTTT. Protein product: CASNFRSEAFF.

This clonotype was seen at least ten times. V is TRBV2 and J is TRBJ2-2; TRBD2 matches 7 bases. V shed 6 bases, J shed 6 bases, and the junction held 4 bases outside the gene matches. The CDR3 runs 13 residues. The germline CDR1 and CDR2 sequences are SNHLY and FYNNEI. CDR3 nucleotides: TGTGCCAGCAGGCGGACTAGATCCGGGGAGCTGTTTTTT. It translates to CASRRTRSGELFF.

In this sample, this clonotype turned up many times. V gene TRBV7-9 combines with J gene TRBJ2-1, with 7 positions matching TRBD2. The germline V gene has CDR1 SEHNR and CDR2 FQNEAQ (reference sequence). This CDR3 contains 17 residues. V lost 3 bases and J lost 3; bases outside the gene matches: 11. DNA for the CDR3: TGTGCCAGCAGCTTTCTCGGGGGGTCCCCTCTCTACAATGAGCAGTTCTTC. Residues: CASSFLGGSPLYNEQFF.

CDR3 loop: CASSLGAGGATKNIQYF. Here the CDR3 DNA reads TGCGCCAGCAGCTTGGGTGCAGGGGGCGCGACCAAAAACATTCAGTACTTC. This chain joins TRBV5-1 and TRBJ2-4; 8 nucleotides agree with TRBD1. The germline V gene encodes CDR1 SGHRS and CDR2 YFSETQ. V lost 0 bases to trimming and J lost 2 bases; unmatched junction nucleotides: 7. The CDR3 sequence is 17 residues long.

This sequence joins TRBV20-1 and TRBJ1-2; perhaps TRBD1 as D (5 bases). Germline V CDR1 and CDR2: DFQATT, SNEGSKA (reference sequence). The CDR3 is made up of 14 amino acids. Trimming cost V 6 bases and J 5 bases, with 19 bases left between them. This CDR3 is CSATSGTDVYGYTF. CDR3 nucleotides: TGCAGTGCAACCAGCGGGACGGACGTTTATGGCTACACCTTC.

This clonotype was detected only a few times. A read error is possible here, since a much larger clone lies one base away. V usage is TRBV5-1 and J usage is TRBJ2-1; 9 nucleotides line up with TRBD2. Per germline, CDR1 SGHRS and CDR2 YFSETQ. The CDR3 has 14 residues. The CDR3 region is CASSLGGGAFEQSF. The CDR3 DNA is TGCGCCAGCAGCTTAGGCGGGGGGGCCTTTGAGCAGTCCTTC.

This clonotype has a handful of counts. The chain has TRBV3-1 and TRBJ2-3, with D unclear. The CDR3 totals 14 residues. CDR1 is LGHDT and CDR2 is YNNKEL in the germline V gene (reference sequence). V shed 0 bases and J shed 3 bases, with 7 bases lying between them. CDR3 in amino acids: CASSQDRRTDTQYF. CDR3 bases: TGTGCCAGCAGCCAAGATAGAAGGACAGATACGCAGTATTTT.

The CDR3 DNA reads TGTGCCAGCAGCGTAGAGGACAGGAGGCAAGAGACCCAGTACTTC. Its translation: CASSVEDRRQETQYF. The chain combines TRBV9 with TRBJ2-5, with TRBD1 matching 7 bases. The germline V gene encodes CDR1 SGDLS and CDR2 YYNGEE. V lost 0 bases, J lost 2 bases, and 4 bases stayed unmatched. This CDR3 contains 15 residues.

This clonotype was counted at least ten times. The chain recombines TRBV3-1 with TRBJ1-5; D gene unclear. Germline CDR1 reads LGHDT; CDR2 reads YNNKEL (reference sequence). The CDR3 runs to 17 residues. The V gene lost 1 base and the J gene lost 2 bases, with 15 bases spanning the gap. The CDR3 sequence: CASSQGEGLKGNQPQHF. DNA of the CDR3: TGTGCCAGCAGCCAAGGCGAGGGCTTGAAAGGCAATCAGCCCCAGCATTTT.

As DNA, the CDR3 is TGTGCCAGCAGGGTTTGGGCCAAAAACATTCAGTACTTC. Translated: CASRVWAKNIQYF. The chain employs TRBV11-2 and TRBJ2-4; D is ambiguous. This CDR3 contains 13 residues. Trimming took off 6 bases at V and 1 base at J, with 7 bases between the two ends. Germline V gives CDR1 SGHAT, CDR2 FQNNGV.

This clonotype has more than one count but fewer than ten. V is TRBV5-1 and J is TRBJ2-5, with a tentative D call TRBD2 (5 bases). CDR1 is SGHRS, CDR2 YFSETQ, per germline. Trimming took 2 bases from V and 5 from J, leaving 16 bases between them. This CDR3 has 15 residues. The CDR3 nucleotides read TGCGCCAGCAGCTTCGGCGGGCGCGTCACCGAGACCCAGTACTTC. Its translation is CASSFGGRVTETQYF. Filled out from reference TRBV5-1 and TRBJ2-5, the complete variable domain reads KAGVTQTPRYLIKTRGQQVTLSCSPISGHRSVSWYQQTPGQGLQFLFEYFSETQRNKGNFPGRFSGRQFSNSRSEMNVSTLELGDSALYLCASSFGGRVTETQYFGPGTRLLVL.

This clonotype turned up a few times. V is TRBV20-1 and J is TRBJ1-6; 7 bases fit TRBD1. V shed 0 bases and J 7 bases; nucleotides not matched to a gene: 6. Germline CDR1 DFQATT, CDR2 SNEGSKA (reference sequence). This CDR3 is built from 15 residues. The CDR3 loop is CSARDRDSGNSPLHF. The DNA for the CDR3 is TGCAGTGCTAGAGATAGGGACAGCGGAAATTCACCCCTCCACTTT.

The chain joins TRBV4-1 to TRBJ1-6; D ambiguous. CDR3 size: 15 residues. Germline CDR1 MGHRA, CDR2 YSYEKL. Between the trimmed V and J ends, which lost 1 base and 2 bases, there was a span of 6 bases. DNA of the CDR3: TGCGCCAGCAGCCAAGCTTTAACCTATAATTCACCCCTCCACTTT. Its translation is CASSQALTYNSPLHF.

CDR3 sequence reads: CASSLRGRTDQFF. The CDR3 coding sequence is TGTGCCAGCAGTTTACGAGGCAGGACAGACCAGTTCTTC. The V gene is TRBV12-3 or TRBV12-4, the J gene TRBJ2-1, with D perhaps TRBD1 (6 bases). The CDR3 is made up of 13 amino acids. With 2 bases removed from V and 13 bases from J, the gap between germline ends came to 15 bases.

The rearrangement links TRBV9 to TRBJ1-4; D gene ambiguous. Germline CDR1 and CDR2: SGDLS and YYNGEE. This CDR3 region has 14 residues. The V end was cut by 0 bases, the J end by 8 bases, with 11 bases between. The CDR3 nucleotides are TGTGCCAGCAGCGTAGTTCCGGGCCGGGAAAAACTGTTTTTT. Translation gives CASSVVPGREKLFF. Filled out from reference TRBV9 and TRBJ1-4, the complete variable domain reads DSGVTQTPKHLITATGQRVTLRCSPRSGDLSVYWYQQSLDQGLQFLIQYYNGEERAKGNILERFSAQQFPDLHSELNLSSLELGDSALYFCASSVVPGREKLFFGSGTQLSVL.

This clonotype came up a few times. The chain employs TRBV7-9 and TRBJ1-4, with D perhaps matching TRBD1 (6 bases). Trimming removed 6 bases at V and 3 bases at J, with 23 bases between. Germline V CDR1 and CDR2: SEHNR, FQNEAQ (reference sequence). The CDR3 has 18 residues. The CDR3 DNA reads TGTGCCAGCAGTCGTACCGGGACATCCCTCTTGGCTAATGAAAAACTGTTTTTT. It yields the protein CASSRTGTSLLANEKLFF. The variable domain in full, with the rest retrieved from reference TRBV7-9 and TRBJ1-4, is DTGVSQNPRHKITKRGQNVTFRCDPISEHNRLYWYRQTLGQGPEFLTYFQNEAQLEKSRLLSDRFSAERPKGSFSTLEIQRTEQGDSAMYLCASSRTGTSLLANEKLFFGSGTQLSVL.

This clonotype was seen a handful of times. J is TRBJ1-5 and V is TRBV7-8; no reliable D call. The germline V gene has CDR1 SGHVS and CDR2 FQNEAQ. This CDR3 region has 13 residues. The V end lost 6 bases, the J end lost 8 bases, and 14 bases lay between the germline ends. Written as DNA, the CDR3 is TGTGCCAGCAGTTATCGTGGCGGTGAGCCCCAGCATTTT. Its protein product is CASSYRGGEPQHF.

The rearrangement links TRBV20-1 to TRBJ1-6; 12 bases map to TRBD1. Looked up from germline, CDR1 is DFQATT and CDR2 is SNEGSKA (reference sequence). The CDR3 contains 15 residues. Trimming took 5 bases from V and 5 from J; bases not matched to a gene: 4. Written as DNA, the CDR3 is TGCAGTGCTGTGGGACAGGGGGCGGATAATTCACCCCTCCACTTT. Translating it yields CSAVGQGADNSPLHF.

This rearrangement joins TRBV7-9 to TRBJ1-1; TRBD1 is a possible D gene (6 bases). From germline, CDR1 is SEHNR and CDR2 FQNEAQ (reference sequence). V was pared by 1 base and J by 1 base, with 10 bases between. The CDR3 length is 15 residues. This chain's CDR3 is CASSLGTAKNTEAFF. DNA of the CDR3: TGTGCCAGCAGCTTAGGGACAGCAAAGAACACTGAAGCTTTCTTT.

The sample holds a few counts of this clonotype. The V gene is TRBV5-1, the J gene TRBJ2-2; tentatively, D is TRBD1 or TRBD2 (5 bases each). The V gene's germline CDR1 is SGHRS and CDR2 YFSETQ. V gave up 1 base and J gave up 6 bases, with 13 bases separating them. The CDR3 contains 15 residues. This CDR3 reads CASSLFEGRAGELFF. CDR3 DNA: TGCGCCAGCAGCTTGTTCGAGGGGCGAGCCGGGGAGCTGTTTTTT.

Only a few counts were recorded for this clonotype. The chain couples TRBV27 to TRBJ2-6, with D uncertain. The germline gives CDR1 MNHEY, CDR2 SMNVEV (reference sequence). The CDR3 is 14 residues long. The V and J ends lost 7 bases and 0 bases respectively, with 7 bases between them. This CDR3 reads CASTPISGANVLTF. The CDR3 bases are TGTGCCAGCACCCCTATCTCTGGGGCCAACGTCCTGACTTTC.

This clonotype was seen repeatedly, ten times or more. The V call is TRBV3-1, the J call TRBJ2-1; D not certain. Germline V gene data show CDR1 as LGHDT and CDR2 as YNNKEL (reference sequence). V was trimmed by 1 base and J by 7 bases, leaving 11 bases between them. The CDR3 runs 14 residues. CDR3 in amino acids: CASSQVKSRNEQFF. DNA for the CDR3: TGTGCCAGCAGCCAAGTGAAGTCTCGGAATGAGCAGTTCTTC.

The chain combines TRBV7-3 with TRBJ2-1, with a weak D call TRBD1 (5 bases). The CDR3 is made up of 12 amino acids. Per the germline V gene, CDR1 is SGHTA and CDR2 is FQGTGA. Trimming stripped 2 bases from V and 8 bases from J, with 7 bases between. The CDR3 here is CASSLEGDEQFF. Here the CDR3 DNA reads TGTGCCAGCAGCTTAGAAGGGGATGAGCAGTTCTTC.